This T cell receptor (beta chain) was retrieved from a study of CD8 T cells in Susac syndrome. When the RNA was reverse transcribed, random hexamers were used with an input of roughly 0.5 to 1 ug. The TCR beta CDR3 was amplified by immunoSEQ multiplex PCR across 54 Vbeta, 13 Jbeta. Each CDR3 protein is one row after TCRdb ran MiXCR on the immunoSEQ multiplex PCR reads. The table has approximately 190,000 distinct CDR3 sequences, under 97% seen once; the top ten hold more than 0.08%. CDR1 and CDR2 (germline): SGHRS, YFSETQ. Between the trimmed V and J ends, which lost 4 bases and 0 bases, there was a span of 7 bases. CDR3 length: 14 amino acids. Sequencing targeted TCR beta in blood CD8+ and CD4+ T cells. Through negative isolation, CD4+ and CD8+ T cells were obtained, while TEMRA cells were enriched using FACS.

The sequenced material came from CD4+ T cells from PBMCs. The chain combines TRBV5-1 with TRBJ1-4; D ambiguous. The receptor was derived from a human donor with Susac syndrome. The CDR3 bases are TGCGCCAGCAGCGGTCAGGCAACTAATGAAAAACTGTTTTTT. Translating it yields CASSGQATNEKLFF.